The 26 T cell receptor beta chains in this list originate from one sample, sequenced in a study of T-cell reconstitution after alpha-beta-depleted transplantation in children. Unique molecular identifiers were built into the TCRbeta library. One entry per CDR3 protein, called by TCRdb with MiXCR from the PCR reads. This sample has 500,000 to 750,000 distinct CDR3 sequences, with 20% to 30% found just once. Here the sequenced sample was PBMCs, taken before TCRalphabeta/CD19-depleted stem cell transplant. These receptors all come from a boy younger than two with Wiskott-Aldrich syndrome, due to receive a stem cell transplant.

This clonotype has only a few counts. The chain combines TRBV5-1 with TRBJ2-1, with 9 nucleotides matching TRBD2. The V gene end was trimmed by 5 bases and the J gene end by 7 bases; junction bases not matched to a gene: 7. Germline loops: CDR1 SGHRS, CDR2 YFSETQ. CDR3 length equals 14 residues. CDR3 sequence: CASSSAGGWNEQFF. CDR3 DNA sequence: TGCGCCAGCAGTTCAGCGGGAGGCTGGAATGAGCAGTTCTTC.

This clonotype was picked up a small number of times. The DNA of the CDR3 is TGTGCCAGCAGTTTAAATGCAGATACGCAGTATTTT. It encodes CASSLNADTQYF. V is TRBV28 and J is TRBJ2-3; D is undetermined. In germline, CDR1 is MDHEN, CDR2 SYDVKM. The CDR3 extends over 12 amino acids. Trimming took 2 bases from V and 4 from J, leaving 4 bases between them.

The chain is built from TRBV20-1 and TRBJ2-3, with D hard to call. Trimming cost V 1 base and J 3 bases, with 5 bases left between them. The CDR3 has 12 residues. CDR1 DFQATT and CDR2 SNEGSKA come from the germline V gene (reference sequence). The CDR3 DNA reads TGCAGTGCTAGAGCCCGGACAGATACGCAGTATTTT. It is translated as CSARARTDTQYF.

This chain joins TRBV20-1 and TRBJ2-7; 14 bases align to TRBD2. V was pared by 6 bases and J by 4 bases, with 14 bases of the junction left unmatched. Germline assignment: CDR1 DFQATT and CDR2 SNEGSKA (reference sequence). This CDR3 comprises 17 residues. The CDR3 sequence is CSAMGTSGRGASYEQYF. The DNA for the CDR3 is TGCAGTGCCATGGGGACTAGCGGGAGAGGGGCCTCGTACGAGCAGTACTTC.

This clonotype was counted a few times. This sequence joins TRBV29-1 and TRBJ1-2; the D gene is possibly TRBD1 (5 bases). Germline CDR1 SQVTM, CDR2 ANQGSEA. CDR3 length equals 14 residues. V was pared by 7 bases and J by 3 bases, with 18 bases between. The CDR3 loop is CSAPRGGRDYGYTF. The CDR3 bases are TGCAGCGCCCCAAGGGGCGGTCGGGACTATGGCTACACCTTC.

The chain is built from TRBV20-1 and TRBJ2-5; TRBD1 matches 8 bases. The CDR3 consists of 14 residues. After removal of 5 bases from V and 4 bases from J, the junction contained 9 bases not matched to a gene. Germline CDR1 and CDR2: DFQATT and SNEGSKA (reference sequence). Written as DNA, the CDR3 is TGCAGTGCTCGAAGACAGGGGCTCCTAGAGACCCAGTACTTC. It codes for CSARRQGLLETQYF.

V and J are TRBV27 and TRBJ1-5; D unclear. The CDR3 consists of 14 residues. Germline CDR1 reads MNHEY; CDR2 reads SMNVEV (reference sequence). Trimming stripped 5 bases from V and 7 bases from J, with 15 bases between. Here the CDR3 reads CASSPRTASQPQHF. For the CDR3, the DNA is TGTGCCAGCAGTCCGAGGACGGCAAGCCAGCCCCAGCATTTT.

This clonotype was recorded a few times. V and J are TRBV7-3 and TRBJ2-3; D might be TRBD2 (6 bases). Germline V gene data show CDR1 as SGHTA and CDR2 as FQGTGA. V lost 5 bases to trimming and J lost 2 bases, with 17 bases between them. This CDR3 is built from 16 residues. The CDR3 reads CASSHGTLRVTDTQYF. The CDR3 coding sequence is TGTGCCAGCAGCCATGGGACTTTAAGGGTCACAGATACGCAGTATTTT.

In this sample, this clonotype turned up a few times. V usage is TRBV28 and J usage is TRBJ2-7; D may be TRBD1 (5 bases). CDR1 and CDR2 (germline): MDHEN, SYDVKM. CDR3 size: 15 residues. The ends were cut back, 5 bases at V and 0 bases at J, with 14 bases in the middle. This chain's CDR3 is CASSLPDKHSYEQYF. Here the CDR3 DNA reads TGTGCCAGCAGTCTTCCGGACAAGCACTCCTACGAGCAGTACTTC.

The chain recombines TRBV24-1 with TRBJ2-5; D may be TRBD1 (6 bases). Trimming took off 0 bases at V and 0 bases at J, with 10 bases between the two ends. There are 16 residues in the CDR3. Germline V gene lookup returns CDR1 KGHDR and CDR2 SFDVKD. The CDR3 loop reads CATSDLSSGDQETQYF. Written as DNA, the CDR3 is TGTGCCACCAGTGATTTGTCCTCAGGGGACCAAGAGACCCAGTACTTC.

This clonotype has only a few counts. The gene calls are TRBV5-1 and TRBJ2-3; D unresolved. The CDR3 extends over 12 amino acids. Germline CDR1 is SGHRS and CDR2 is YFSETQ. Trimming took off 0 bases at V and 8 bases at J, with 7 bases between the two ends. The CDR3 protein is CASSLGDPTQYF. The CDR3 nucleotides read TGCGCCAGCAGCTTGGGGGATCCTACGCAGTATTTT.

This chain joins TRBV5-5 and TRBJ1-5; no firm D call. Per germline, CDR1 SGHKS and CDR2 YYEKEE (reference sequence). V lost 4 bases, J lost 5 bases, and 13 bases lay in between. CDR3 length: 14 amino acids. For the CDR3, the DNA is TGTGCCAGCAGCCCCTTCCATCAAGATCAGCCCCAGCATTTT. Protein: CASSPFHQDQPQHF. Using reference TRBV5-5 and TRBJ1-5 for the parts outside the CDR3, the full variable domain is DAGVTQSPTHLIKTRGQQVTLRCSPISGHKSVSWYQQVLGQGPQFIFQYYEKEERGRGNFPDRFSARQFPNYSSELNVNALLLGDSALYLCASSPFHQDQPQHFGDGTRLSIL.

This clonotype occurred many times. V is TRBV6-5 and J is TRBJ1-5; no clear D gene. Trimming cost V 7 bases and J 4 bases, with 8 bases left between them. The CDR3 consists of 12 residues. Looked up from germline, CDR1 is MNHEY and CDR2 is SVGAGI. The CDR3 region is CASNRPNQPQHF. The DNA of the CDR3 is TGTGCCAGCAACCGACCGAATCAGCCCCAGCATTTT.

V usage is TRBV12-3 or TRBV12-4 and J usage is TRBJ1-6; D remains ambiguous. V shed 5 bases and J shed 0 bases, with 8 bases lying between them. There are 15 residues in the CDR3. CDR3 sequence (DNA): TGTGCCAGCAGTAAGTCGAGCTCCTATAATTCACCCCTCCACTTT. Translating gives CASSKSSSYNSPLHF.

The V gene is TRBV20-1, the J gene TRBJ2-5; either TRBD1 or TRBD2 may supply D (5 bases each). The CDR3 length is 12 residues. Between the trimmed V and J ends, which lost 4 bases and 4 bases, there was a span of 10 bases. From germline, CDR1 is DFQATT and CDR2 SNEGSKA (reference sequence). CDR3 sequence (DNA): TGCAGTGCTACTCGAGGGGCAGAGACCCAGTACTTC. As protein: CSATRGAETQYF.

The chain combines TRBV20-1 with TRBJ1-1; D remains unclear. The CDR3 has 14 amino acids. The germline V gene encodes CDR1 DFQATT and CDR2 SNEGSKA (reference sequence). Trimming removed 0 bases from V and 5 bases from J, with 13 bases in between. CDR3 region: CSARDRRSGTEAFF. The CDR3 DNA sequence: TGCAGTGCTAGAGACCGGAGGAGTGGGACTGAAGCTTTCTTT.

V usage is TRBV5-1 and J usage is TRBJ2-1, with D possibly being TRBD1 or TRBD2 (6 bases each). The CDR3 length is 15 residues. CDR1 and CDR2 from the germline V gene are SGHRS and YFSETQ. The V and J ends lost 0 bases and 3 bases respectively, with 10 bases between them. DNA for the CDR3: TGCGCCAGCAGCTTGGAGGGGGAGGACTACAATGAGCAGTTCTTC. Encoded protein: CASSLEGEDYNEQFF.

V and J are TRBV20-1 and TRBJ1-1, with D perhaps matching TRBD1 (5 bases). The CDR3 totals 14 residues. Germline V gene sequence: CDR1 DFQATT, CDR2 SNEGSKA (reference sequence). V was pared by 0 bases and J by 3 bases, with 11 bases between. The CDR3 bases are TGCAGTGCTAGAGATCCCCAGGGCTACACTGAAGCTTTCTTT. As protein: CSARDPQGYTEAFF.

This rearrangement joins TRBV30 to TRBJ2-7; possibly TRBD2 for D (6 bases). Looked up from germline, CDR1 is GTSNPN and CDR2 is SVGIG (reference sequence). The CDR3 covers 13 residues. V was shortened by 7 bases and J by 3 bases, with 16 bases between the two germline ends. The DNA for the CDR3 is TGTGCCTCCTCCGAGACTAGTTACTACGAGCAGTACTTC. Translation: CASSETSYYEQYF.

The rearrangement joins TRBV28 to TRBJ1-2; 7 bases agree with TRBD1. The CDR3 covers 15 residues. CDR1 is MDHEN, CDR2 SYDVKM, per germline. After removal of 5 bases from V and 1 base from J, the junction contained 7 bases not matched to a gene. Here the CDR3 reads CASSQMTGFNYGYTF. Written as DNA, the CDR3 is TGTGCCAGCAGTCAAATGACAGGGTTTAACTATGGCTACACCTTC.

This clonotype appeared a few times. The CDR3 sequence is CASSLALAGAGDEQFF. For the CDR3, the DNA is TGTGCCAGCAGTTTAGCACTAGCGGGAGCTGGGGATGAGCAGTTCTTC. The rearrangement uses TRBV12-3 or TRBV12-4 and TRBJ2-1; the match to TRBD2 covers 11 bases. V dropped 0 bases and J dropped 8; count of bases not matched to a gene: 6. CDR3 length: 16 amino acids.

J is TRBJ2-7 and V is TRBV5-1, with 8 nucleotides matching TRBD2. This CDR3 comprises 17 residues. CDR1 is SGHRS and CDR2 is YFSETQ in the germline V gene. V lost 4 bases to trimming and J lost 2 bases; unmatched junction nucleotides: 14. The CDR3 reads CASSLSWGSGNPYEQYF. The CDR3 nucleotides read TGCGCCAGCAGCCTCTCTTGGGGTAGCGGGAATCCCTACGAGCAGTACTTC.

This clonotype was seen only a few times. The chain joins TRBV20-1 to TRBJ2-7; D might be TRBD1 or TRBD2, each matching 5 bases. The germline CDR1 and CDR2 sequences are DFQATT and SNEGSKA (reference sequence). The CDR3 consists of 14 residues. V gave up 6 bases and J gave up 0 bases, with 15 bases separating them. CDR3 DNA: TGCAGTGCCGACCGGGACGGCAGCTCCTACGAGCAGTACTTC. This sequence encodes CSADRDGSSYEQYF.

J is TRBJ2-2 and V is TRBV5-1, with 8 bases matching TRBD1. The CDR3 totals 15 residues. CDR1 and CDR2 (germline): SGHRS, YFSETQ. V shed 7 bases and J 7 bases; nucleotides not matched to a gene: 12. CDR3 DNA sequence: TGCGCCAGCTCCCCTAGCAGGGGGCGGAGCGGGGAGCTGTTTTTT. It translates to CASSPSRGRSGELFF.

This clonotype was counted only a few times. The CDR3 DNA follows: TGTGCCAGCAGTCCTAGAACACTATCGTATCCCAAGTACTTC. It translates to CASSPRTLSYPKYF. The genes are TRBV12-3 or TRBV12-4 and TRBJ2-5, with D unresolved. The CDR3 runs to 14 residues. V lost 5 bases to trimming and J lost 12 bases, with 22 bases between them.

A few counts support this clonotype. The chain is built from TRBV5-8 and TRBJ2-1, with 15 bases aligning to TRBD2. The junction had 6 bases not matched to a gene; V was cut back by 4 bases and J by 4 bases. The CDR3 has 17 amino acids. Germline V gives CDR1 SGHTS, CDR2 YDEGEE. CDR3 loop: CASSHGLAGGKYNEQFF. The CDR3, as DNA: TGTGCCAGCAGCCACGGACTAGCGGGAGGGAAGTACAATGAGCAGTTCTTC.